The next 20 T cell receptor beta chains were all read from a single sample in a study of T cell repertoires in cytomegalovirus infection. No antigens are known for them. One entry per CDR3 protein, called by TCRdb with MiXCR from the reads. The sample shows some 350,000 distinct CDR3 sequences, approximately 35% of them seen only once. The source material was cultured PBMCs, sampled from culture after CMV antigen stimulation. The source of these receptors is a human donor in good health (CMV status not recorded). Some clones in this sample may be carry-over from other donors' samples.

The V call is TRBV20-1, the J call TRBJ2-5; 10 nucleotides match TRBD2. Looked up from germline, CDR1 is DFQATT and CDR2 is SNEGSKA (reference sequence). The J segment lost 4 bases and the V segment lost 4 bases, leaving 3 bases of the junction unmatched. The CDR3 consists of 13 residues. CDR3 residues: CSAKAGGPETQYF. The CDR3 DNA reads TGCAGTGCTAAAGCGGGAGGGCCAGAGACCCAGTACTTC.

This clonotype was recorded a few times. The gene calls are TRBV28 and TRBJ1-1; 7 nucleotides align to TRBD1. V dropped 4 bases and J dropped 6; count of bases not matched to a gene: 11. The V gene's germline CDR1 is MDHEN and CDR2 SYDVKM. CDR3 length: 15 residues. CDR3 protein: CASSWLRDSAPEAFF. CDR3 bases: TGTGCCAGCAGTTGGTTAAGGGACAGTGCCCCTGAAGCTTTCTTT.

The V gene is TRBV7-3, the J gene TRBJ2-1; D gene unclear. CDR3 length equals 14 residues. The germline V gene encodes CDR1 SGHTA and CDR2 FQGTGA. The V gene lost 5 bases and the J gene lost 5 bases, with 13 bases spanning the gap. CDR3 DNA sequence: TGTGCCAGCAGCCCTCAAGACTCAAACAATGAGCAGTTCTTC. Amino acid sequence: CASSPQDSNNEQFF.

This clonotype has only a few counts. The rearrangement links TRBV2 to TRBJ2-3, with TRBD2 as a possible D gene (5 bases). The CDR3 is made up of 13 amino acids. Germline CDR1 reads SNHLY; CDR2 reads FYNNEI. The germline V and J ends were trimmed by 11 bases and 2 bases, with 14 bases remaining between them. CDR3 DNA: TGTGCCGGACTCAGCAGTCCCACAGATACGCAGTATTTT. Protein product: CAGLSSPTDTQYF.

V is TRBV12-3 or TRBV12-4 and J is TRBJ1-1; no reliable D call. This CDR3 spans 14 amino acids. V was trimmed by 7 bases and J by 1 base, leaving 13 bases between them. The CDR3 loop is CASTPTWRNTEAFF. The DNA for the CDR3 is TGTGCCAGCACCCCCACATGGAGGAACACTGAAGCTTTCTTT.

The genes are TRBV7-9 and TRBJ2-7; TRBD1 matches 7 bases. With 6 bases clipped from V and 2 bases from J, the junction kept 10 bases outside the gene matches. CDR3 length: 15 amino acids. From germline, CDR1 is SEHNR and CDR2 FQNEAQ (reference sequence). In DNA, the CDR3 is TGTGCCAGCAGTCGACAGGGTACAGTCGCCTACGAGCAGTACTTC. Its translation: CASSRQGTVAYEQYF.

This sequence joins TRBV29-1 and TRBJ1-2; 7 bases align to TRBD1. This CDR3 has 18 amino acids. V lost 4 bases and J lost 4; bases outside the gene matches: 21. Germline CDR1 is SQVTM and CDR2 is ANQGSEA. CDR3: CSVASWDSQLLTTYGYTF. For the CDR3, the DNA is TGCAGCGTTGCTTCGTGGGACAGCCAACTCCTAACTACCTATGGCTACACCTTC.

V gene TRBV20-1 combines with J gene TRBJ2-2; TRBD2 is a possible D gene (6 bases). The germline V gene has CDR1 DFQATT and CDR2 SNEGSKA (reference sequence). V gave up 5 bases and J gave up 4 bases, with 17 bases separating them. The CDR3 consists of 15 residues. For the CDR3, the DNA is TGCAGTGCTGACCGGGCAGGAGGGCCCACCGGGGAGCTGTTTTTT. This gives the protein CSADRAGGPTGELFF.

This clonotype was counted a few times. The CDR3 sequence: CASSPVKENYGYTF. CDR3 DNA sequence: TGTGCCAGCAGCCCCGTGAAGGAAAACTATGGCTACACCTTC. V and J are TRBV7-9 and TRBJ1-2; D gene ambiguous. Trimming removed 5 bases at V and 2 bases at J, with 12 bases between. Germline loops: CDR1 SEHNR, CDR2 FQNEAQ (reference sequence). This CDR3 spans 14 amino acids.

Only a few counts were recorded for this clonotype. The gene calls are TRBV27 and TRBJ1-2; maybe TRBD1 (5 bases). Trimming pared 7 bases from V and 4 bases from J, leaving 19 bases between. The CDR3 consists of 15 residues. Germline V gene data show CDR1 as MNHEY and CDR2 as SMNVEV (reference sequence). The CDR3 coding sequence is TGTGCCAGCACCCCTTCGCCCCGGGGCTTCTATGGCTACACCTTC. Protein product: CASTPSPRGFYGYTF.

The sample holds a few counts of this clonotype. The chain uses TRBV11-3 and TRBJ2-1; 9 nucleotides agree with TRBD1. Trimming at V came to 5 bases and at J to 7 bases, leaving 18 bases not matched to a gene. The CDR3 consists of 18 residues. The V gene's germline CDR1 is SGHNT and CDR2 YENEEA. CDR3 in DNA: TGTGCCAGCAGCGTCGGGACAGGGTTTATGGGACCGTTAAATGAGCAGTTCTTC. It encodes CASSVGTGFMGPLNEQFF.

There are a few counts of this clonotype. CDR3 amino acids: CASSLAGNIQETQYF. The CDR3 DNA follows: TGTGCCAGCAGCTTAGCAGGGAATATCCAAGAGACCCAGTACTTC. The chain couples TRBV7-2 to TRBJ2-5; D is unresolved. V was pared by 0 bases and J by 1 base, with 9 bases between. The length of the CDR3 is 15 residues. CDR1 SGHTA and CDR2 FQGNSA come from the germline V gene. Variable domain in full (rest from reference TRBV7-2 and TRBJ2-5): GAGVSQSPSNKVTEKGKDVELRCDPISGHTALYWYRQSLGQGLEFLIYFQGNSAPDKSGLPSDRFSAERTGGSVSTLTIQRTQQEDSAVYLCASSLAGNIQETQYFGPGTRLLVL.

This clonotype has ten or more counts. J is TRBJ1-5 and V is TRBV6-2 or TRBV6-3, with TRBD1 identical over 7 bases. The CDR3 loop spans 16 amino acids. In germline, CDR1 is MNHEY, CDR2 SVGEGT. Losses at the gene ends were 6 bases for V and 0 bases for J; bases not matched to a gene: 8. CDR3 in amino acids: CASRTRDSYSNQPQHF. The CDR3 bases are TGTGCCAGCAGAACCCGGGACAGTTATAGCAATCAGCCCCAGCATTTT.

The chain joins TRBV6-1 to TRBJ2-1; 9 bases line up with TRBD2. CDR1 is MNHNS, CDR2 SASEGT, per germline. J was trimmed by 5 bases and V by 7 bases; bases with no gene match: 12. The CDR3 spans 16 residues. DNA for the CDR3: TGTGCCAGCATCTCCCAAGCGGGAGGAGGGGACAATGAGCAGTTCTTC. Its translation is CASISQAGGGDNEQFF.

This clonotype was observed a few times. This chain joins TRBV12-5 and TRBJ2-3; D uncertain. Germline CDR1 reads LGHNT; CDR2 reads FRNRAP. V shed 3 bases and J shed 5 bases, with 3 bases lying between them. The CDR3 has 11 residues. The CDR3 reads CASGLGDTQYF. CDR3 DNA: TGTGCTAGTGGTTTAGGAGATACGCAGTATTTT. The full variable domain, its missing parts supplied by reference TRBV12-5 and TRBJ2-3, is DARVTQTPRHKVTEMGQEVTMRCQPILGHNTVFWYRQTMMQGLELLAYFRNRAPLDDSGMPKDRFSAEMPDATLATLKIQPSEPRDSAVYFCASGLGDTQYFGPGTRLTVL.

The gene calls are TRBV6-6 and TRBJ2-3; D not certain. From germline, CDR1 is MNHNY and CDR2 SVGAGI (reference sequence). The V and J ends lost 2 bases and 7 bases respectively, with 10 bases between them. There are 13 residues in the CDR3. CDR3 amino acids: CASSYPPAYTQYF. CDR3 coding DNA: TGTGCCAGCAGTTACCCTCCAGCGTATACGCAGTATTTT.

V and J are TRBV28 and TRBJ2-3; 7 nucleotides align to TRBD2. After removal of 5 bases from V and 4 bases from J, the junction contained 21 bases not matched to a gene. The CDR3 runs to 19 residues. Germline lookup yields CDR1 MDHEN and CDR2 SYDVKM. CDR3 coding DNA: TGTGCCAGCAGTAAATGGGGTAGGGCGGGAGATGTCGTGGCAGATACGCAGTATTTT. Translation gives CASSKWGRAGDVVADTQYF.

The chain couples TRBV6-2 or TRBV6-3 to TRBJ2-1; 9 bases are a match to TRBD2. CDR3 length equals 15 residues. Germline V lookup: CDR1 MNHEY, CDR2 SVGEGT. The trim removed 4 bases at V and 5 bases at J, leaving 6 bases unmatched. Written as DNA, the CDR3 is TGTGCCAGCAGTTCAAGCGGGAGGCTCAACAATGAGCAGTTCTTC. Amino acid sequence: CASSSSGRLNNEQFF.

The genes are TRBV28 and TRBJ2-2, with 10 positions matching TRBD2. The V segment lost 3 bases and the J segment 0 bases; nucleotides outside the gene matches: 4. Germline-derived CDR1 and CDR2 are MDHEN and SYDVKM. CDR3 length: 17 amino acids. CDR3 in DNA: TGTGCCAGCAGTTTTCTAGCGGGGGTACCGAACACCGGGGAGCTGTTTTTT. It codes for CASSFLAGVPNTGELFF.

In this sample, this clonotype turned up a few times. The chain recombines TRBV27 with TRBJ1-2; 7 bases are a match to TRBD1. The CDR3 totals 13 residues. Germline V lookup: CDR1 MNHEY, CDR2 SMNVEV (reference sequence). V trimming: 6 bases; J trimming: 5 bases; junction bases outside the gene matches: 6. The CDR3 protein is CASRLTGQYGYTF. CDR3 bases: TGTGCCAGCAGATTGACAGGGCAGTATGGCTACACCTTC.